The 11 T cell receptor beta chains in this list originate from one sample, sequenced in a study of T cell responses to AZD1222 COVID-19 vaccine. This table comes from immunoSEQ multiplex PCR, and its TCRdb copy is limited to in-frame clones, with some not included. The table has approximately 120,000 clones, 88% seen once. Sequencing was performed on peripheral blood, taken on day 0 of AZD1222 vaccination. All receptors derive from an adult in good health.

This sequence joins TRBV18 and TRBJ2-3, with TRBD2 as a possible D gene (6 bases). Between the trimmed V and J ends, which lost 2 bases and 4 bases, there was a span of 16 bases. The CDR3 is 16 residues long. Per the germline V gene, CDR1 is KGHSH and CDR2 is LQKENI. The CDR3 DNA reads as TGTGCCAGCTCACCAATGGCAGTGGGGGGTCCAGATACGCAGTATTTT. Protein: CASSPMAVGGPDTQYF.

This clone was recorded only once. V gene TRBV19 combines with J gene TRBJ1-1; D not certain. The CDR3 totals 13 residues. Trimming cost V 5 bases and J 6 bases, with 13 bases left between them. The germline V gene encodes CDR1 LNHDA and CDR2 SQIVND (reference sequence). The CDR3 spells CASSHRSLAEAFF. CDR3 sequence (DNA): TGTGCCAGTAGTCACCGAAGTCTGGCTGAAGCTTTCTTT.

The CDR3 region is CASSQDELRGRQFF. In DNA form, the CDR3 reads TGTGCCAGCAGCCAAGATGAACTCCGGGGGCGGCAGTTCTTC. The chain employs TRBV3-1 (or the pseudogene TRBV3-2) and TRBJ2-1, with D possibly called TRBD1 or TRBD2 (6 bases each). Germline V gives CDR1 LGHDT, CDR2 YNNKEL (reference sequence). Trimming pared 0 bases from V and 12 bases from J, leaving 15 bases between. The CDR3 consists of 14 residues.

The sample holds a few counts of this clone. The V and J genes are TRBV5-4 and TRBJ1-6; no reliable D call. Germline V gives CDR1 SGHNT, CDR2 YYREEE (reference sequence). The V end lost 0 bases, the J end lost 10 bases, and 11 bases lay between the germline ends. CDR3 length: 14 residues. CDR3 in DNA: TGTGCCAGCAGCTTGGACGCCGGGTCCTCACCCCTCCACTTT. This sequence encodes CASSLDAGSSPLHF.

This clone came up once. The chain joins TRBV7-9 to TRBJ1-2, with D perhaps TRBD1 (6 bases). V gave up 0 bases and J gave up 6 bases, with 11 bases separating them. The germline gives CDR1 SEHNR, CDR2 FQNEAQ (reference sequence). CDR3 length equals 14 residues. CDR3 nucleotides: TGTGCCAGCAGCTTAGCTCAGGGGATCGATGGCTACACCTTC. This gives the protein CASSLAQGIDGYTF.

The genes are TRBV24-1 and TRBJ1-4; the D is unclear. CDR3 length: 10 residues. Deletions cut 0 bases from V and 13 bases from J, with 2 bases between. Per germline, CDR1 KGHDR and CDR2 SFDVKD. The CDR3 protein is CATSDLPLFF. The CDR3 nucleotides are TGTGCCACCAGTGATTTGCCACTGTTTTTT.

The chain uses TRBV25-1 and TRBJ2-3; 9 nucleotides match TRBD2. Germline lookup yields CDR1 MGHDK and CDR2 SYGVNS. J gave up 0 bases and V 3 bases, and 1 base lay outside the gene matches. This CDR3 contains 15 residues. The CDR3, as DNA: TGTGCCAGCAGTGAGACTAGCGGAAGCACAGATACGCAGTATTTT. Amino acid sequence: CASSETSGSTDTQYF. The whole variable domain, filled in from reference TRBV25-1 and TRBJ2-3, reads EADIYQTPRYLVIGTGKKITLECSQTMGHDKMYWYQQDPGMELHLIHYSYGVNSTEKGDLSSESTVSRIRTEHFPLTLESARPSHTSQYLCASSETSGSTDTQYFGPGTRLTVL.

The chain links TRBV2 to TRBJ2-1, with D perhaps TRBD2 (6 bases). Germline V gives CDR1 SNHLY, CDR2 FYNNEI. CDR3 length equals 16 residues. With 3 bases removed from V and 15 bases from J, the gap between germline ends came to 27 bases. The CDR3 loop is CASSDRASYPSPGGFF. CDR3 sequence (DNA): TGTGCCAGCAGTGACAGGGCTTCTTACCCCAGCCCCGGGGGGTTCTTC.

The chain recombines TRBV6-1 with TRBJ1-5, with D hard to call. Germline CDR1 reads MNHNS; CDR2 reads SASEGT. Trimming took 2 bases from V and 6 from J, leaving 5 bases between them. This CDR3 has 12 residues. CDR3 DNA: TGTGCCAGCAGTGAATGGGTTCAGCCCCAGCATTTT. The encoded protein is CASSEWVQPQHF.

The chain links TRBV7-3 to TRBJ2-5; 10 positions match TRBD2. This CDR3 region has 22 residues. Germline V lookup: CDR1 SGHTA, CDR2 FQGTGA. Losses at the gene ends were 2 bases for V and 3 bases for J; bases not matched to a gene: 24. The chain's CDR3 is CASSLYGLASGSFMIGEETQYF. The CDR3 region has the DNA TGTGCCAGCAGCTTATACGGCTTAGCTAGCGGGAGTTTTATGATTGGTGAAGAGACCCAGTACTTC.

V gene TRBV14 combines with J gene TRBJ1-2, with 7 nucleotides matching TRBD1. From germline, CDR1 is SGHDN and CDR2 FVKESK. The trim removed 1 base at V and 6 bases at J, leaving 17 bases unmatched. The CDR3 contains 18 residues. The DNA for the CDR3 is TGTGCCAGCAGCCAAGGCACGATAACCAGACAGGGTCGGAATGGCTACACCTTC. This gives the protein CASSQGTITRQGRNGYTF.